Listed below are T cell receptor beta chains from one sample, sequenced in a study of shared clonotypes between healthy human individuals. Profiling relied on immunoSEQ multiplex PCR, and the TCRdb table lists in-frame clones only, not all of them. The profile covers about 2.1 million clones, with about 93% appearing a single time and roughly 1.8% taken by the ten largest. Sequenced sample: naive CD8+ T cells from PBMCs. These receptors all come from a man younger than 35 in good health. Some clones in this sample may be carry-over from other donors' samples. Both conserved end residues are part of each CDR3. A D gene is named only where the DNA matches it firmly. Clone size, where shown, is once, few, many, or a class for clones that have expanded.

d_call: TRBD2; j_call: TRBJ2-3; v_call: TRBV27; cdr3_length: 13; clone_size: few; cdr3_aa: CASRREGLDTQYF; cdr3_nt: TGTGCCAGCAGGCGGGAGGGTTTAGATACGCAGTATTTT
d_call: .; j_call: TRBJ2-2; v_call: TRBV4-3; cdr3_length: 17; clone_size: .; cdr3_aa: CASSLDTGLSLAGELFF; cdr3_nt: TGCGCCAGCAGTCTCGACACAGGGTTGTCTCTAGCCGGGGAGCTGTTTTTT
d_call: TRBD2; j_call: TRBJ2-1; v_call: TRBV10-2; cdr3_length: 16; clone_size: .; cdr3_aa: CASRRPSSGYNNEQFF; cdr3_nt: TGCGCCAGCAGGCGACCTTCTAGCGGGTACAACAATGAGCAGTTCTTC
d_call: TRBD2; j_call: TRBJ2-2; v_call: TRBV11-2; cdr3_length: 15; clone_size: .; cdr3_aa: CASSSGLAGAGELFF; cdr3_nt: TGTGCCAGCAGCTCGGGACTAGCGGGAGCCGGGGAGCTGTTTTTT
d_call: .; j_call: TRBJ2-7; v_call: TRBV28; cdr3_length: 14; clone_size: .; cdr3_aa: CASSSGRSSYEQYF; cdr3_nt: TGTGCCAGCAGTTCAGGACGGAGCTCCTACGAGCAGTACTTC
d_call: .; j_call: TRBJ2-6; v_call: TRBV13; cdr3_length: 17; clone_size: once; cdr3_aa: CASSTRDVVPGANVLTF; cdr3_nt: TGTGCCAGCAGCACCCGGGACGTCGTTCCTGGGGCCAACGTCCTGACTTTC
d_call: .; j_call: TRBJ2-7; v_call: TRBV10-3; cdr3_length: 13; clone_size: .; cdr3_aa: CAISDPGHYEQYF; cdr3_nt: TGTGCCATCAGTGATCCGGGGCACTACGAGCAGTACTTC
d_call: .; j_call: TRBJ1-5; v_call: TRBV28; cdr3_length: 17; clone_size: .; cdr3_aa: CASSSPGHRGSNQPQHF; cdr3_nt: TGTGCCAGCAGTTCCCCGGGACATAGGGGAAGCAATCAGCCCCAGCATTTT
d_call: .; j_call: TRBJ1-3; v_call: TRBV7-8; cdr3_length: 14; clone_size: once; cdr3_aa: CASSLGGTGNTIYF; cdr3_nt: TGTGCCAGCAGCTTAGGAGGGACTGGAAACACCATATATTTT
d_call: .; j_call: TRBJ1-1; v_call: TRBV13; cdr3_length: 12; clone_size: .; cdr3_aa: CASRNTEGEAFF; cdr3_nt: TGTGCCAGCAGAAATACAGAAGGTGAAGCTTTCTTT
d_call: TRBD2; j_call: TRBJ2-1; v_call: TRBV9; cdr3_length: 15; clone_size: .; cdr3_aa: CASSPGLAGGHEQFF; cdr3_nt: TGTGCCAGCAGCCCTGGACTAGCGGGAGGCCATGAGCAGTTCTTC
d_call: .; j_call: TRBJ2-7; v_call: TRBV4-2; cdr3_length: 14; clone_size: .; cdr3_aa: CASSQVGREHEQYF; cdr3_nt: TGTGCCAGCAGCCAAGTAGGCAGGGAACACGAGCAGTACTTC
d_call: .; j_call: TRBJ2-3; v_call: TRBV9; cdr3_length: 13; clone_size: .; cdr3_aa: CASSVAVWDTQYF; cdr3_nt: TGTGCCAGCAGCGTGGCAGTGTGGGATACGCAGTATTTT
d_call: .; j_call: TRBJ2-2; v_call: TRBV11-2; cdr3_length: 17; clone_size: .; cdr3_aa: CASSSQGRRERAGELFF; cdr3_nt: TGTGCCAGCAGCTCTCAGGGGAGGCGGGAAAGGGCCGGGGAGCTGTTTTTT
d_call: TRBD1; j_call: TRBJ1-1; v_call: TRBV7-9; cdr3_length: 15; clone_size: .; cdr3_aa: CASSFWTGTNTEAFF; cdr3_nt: TGTGCCAGCAGCTTCTGGACAGGGACGAACACTGAAGCTTTCTTT
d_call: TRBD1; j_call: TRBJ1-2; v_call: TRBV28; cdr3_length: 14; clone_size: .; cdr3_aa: CASRVDRLGYGYTF; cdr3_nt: TGTGCCAGCAGGGTGGACAGGTTGGGCTATGGCTACACCTTC
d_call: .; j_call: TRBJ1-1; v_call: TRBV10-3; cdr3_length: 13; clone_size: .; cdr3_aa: CAISDGGLTEAFF; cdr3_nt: TGTGCCATCAGTGATGGAGGGTTAACTGAAGCTTTCTTT
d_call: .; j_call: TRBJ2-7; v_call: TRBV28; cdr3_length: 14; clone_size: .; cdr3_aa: CASSSLKISYEQYF; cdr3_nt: TGTGCCAGCAGTTCACTTAAGATCTCCTACGAGCAGTACTTC
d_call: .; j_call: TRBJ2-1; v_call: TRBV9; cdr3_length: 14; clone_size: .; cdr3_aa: CASSVEGRDNEQFF; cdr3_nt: TGTGCCAGCAGCGTAGAGGGCAGGGACAATGAGCAGTTCTTC
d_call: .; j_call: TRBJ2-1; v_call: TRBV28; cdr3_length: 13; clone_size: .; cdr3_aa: CASSSGDYNEQFF; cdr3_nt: TGTGCCAGCAGTTCCGGGGACTACAATGAGCAGTTCTTC
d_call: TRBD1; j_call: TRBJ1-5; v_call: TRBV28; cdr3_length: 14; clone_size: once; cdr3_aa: CASSLGTGVQPQHF; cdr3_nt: TGTGCCAGCAGCCTCGGGACAGGGGTTCAGCCCCAGCATTTT
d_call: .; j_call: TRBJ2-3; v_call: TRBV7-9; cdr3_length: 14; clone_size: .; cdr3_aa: CASSLDAHTDTQYF; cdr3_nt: TGTGCCAGCAGCTTAGATGCCCACACAGATACGCAGTATTTT
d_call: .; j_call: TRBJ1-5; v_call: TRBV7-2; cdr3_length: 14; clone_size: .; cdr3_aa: CASSQTGRNQPQHF; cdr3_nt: TGTGCCAGCAGCCAAACTGGGCGGAATCAGCCCCAGCATTTT
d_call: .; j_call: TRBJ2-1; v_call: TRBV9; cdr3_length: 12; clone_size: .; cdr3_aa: CASSLTRGEQFF; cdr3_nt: TGTGCCAGCAGCCTGACTAGGGGTGAGCAGTTCTTC
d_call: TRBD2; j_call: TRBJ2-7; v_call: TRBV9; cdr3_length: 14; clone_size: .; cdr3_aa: CASSREGSSYEQYF; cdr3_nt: TGTGCCAGCAGCAGGGAGGGGAGCTCCTACGAGCAGTACTTC
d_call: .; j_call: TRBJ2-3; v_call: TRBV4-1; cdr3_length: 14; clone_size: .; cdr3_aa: CASSHGSGTDTQYF; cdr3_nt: TGCGCCAGCAGCCACGGGAGCGGCACAGATACGCAGTATTTT
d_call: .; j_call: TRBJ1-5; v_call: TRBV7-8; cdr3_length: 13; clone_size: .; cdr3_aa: CASGGGANQPQHF; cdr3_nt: TGTGCCAGCGGCGGGGGGGCCAATCAGCCCCAGCATTTT
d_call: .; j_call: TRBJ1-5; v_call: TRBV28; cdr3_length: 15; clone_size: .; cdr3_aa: CASSIGVSSNQPQHF; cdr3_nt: TGTGCCAGCAGCATCGGGGTTTCTAGCAATCAGCCCCAGCATTTT
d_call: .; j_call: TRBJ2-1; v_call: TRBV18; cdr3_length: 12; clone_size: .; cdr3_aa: CASSIKRNEQFF; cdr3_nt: TGTGCCAGCTCAATAAAACGGAATGAGCAGTTCTTC
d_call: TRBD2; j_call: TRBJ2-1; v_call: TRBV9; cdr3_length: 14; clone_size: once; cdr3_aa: CASSEVAGYNEQFF; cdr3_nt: TGTGCCAGCAGCGAAGTAGCGGGATACAATGAGCAGTTCTTC
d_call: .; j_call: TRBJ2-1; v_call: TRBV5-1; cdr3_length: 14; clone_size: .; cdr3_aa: CASSSAKGLNEQFF; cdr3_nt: TGCGCCAGCAGCTCAGCAAAGGGGCTCAATGAGCAGTTCTTC